These 12 T cell receptor beta chains share one sample of origin, sequenced in a study of regulatory T cells in long-lasting Graves disease. Time point indicated: persistent/refractory GD, antithyroid drugs over 5 years with positive TRAb. PBMCs provided the RNA from which the TCR library was made. TCR beta libraries were built with iRepertoire HTBI primers and Arm-PCR of CDR3 regions. TCRdb itself ran the multiplex PCR reads through MiXCR, one entry per CDR3 protein. The sample lists 350,000 to 500,000 distinct CDR3 sequences, around 23% occurring once. The specimen comprised peripheral blood mononuclear cells (PBMCs), sampled when the disease was refractory, from a patient treated with antithyroid drugs. Receptors were obtained from a female donor with Graves disease.

In its sample, this clonotype was seen a few times. The chain links TRBV7-6 to TRBJ1-1; no firm D call. This CDR3 is 13 amino acids long. Germline V gene sequence: CDR1 SGHVS, CDR2 FNYEAQ. With 5 bases removed from V and 4 bases from J, the gap between germline ends came to 11 bases. DNA of the CDR3: TGTGCCAGCAGCCGAAATATGATCACTGAAGCTTTCTTT. Encoded protein: CASSRNMITEAFF.

J is TRBJ2-7 and V is TRBV12-3 or TRBV12-4; no firm D call. V was pared by 6 bases and J by 2 bases, with 14 bases between. The CDR3 has 14 residues. The DNA of the CDR3 is TGTGCCAGCAGCCCCCGGAGAAGGGCCTACGAGCAGTACTTC. Its translation: CASSPRRRAYEQYF.

Remarks on this clonotype: With a much larger clone just one base away, this may be a read error. The chain carries TRBV6-2 or TRBV6-3 and TRBJ2-5; 13 bases fit TRBD2. The CDR3 extends over 14 amino acids. The germline V gene has CDR1 MNHEY and CDR2 SVGEGT. The CDR3 here is CATRTSGGQGTQYF. DNA of the CDR3: TGTGCCACACGGACTAGCGGGGGCCAAGGGACCCAGTACTTC.

As concerns this clonotype: The junction and the germline gene differ at one end; a read error may be behind it. The chain couples TRBV20-1 to TRBJ2-2, with D possibly matching TRBD1 (5 bases). Germline V gene lookup returns CDR1 DFQATT and CDR2 SNEGSKA (reference sequence). The CDR3 consists of 14 residues. This chain's CDR3 is CGARGKQATGELFF. The CDR3 DNA reads TGCGGTGCTAGAGGAAAACAGGCGACCGGGGAGCTGTTTTTT.

In regard to this clonotype: This may be a read error, as it is one base from a much larger clone. The chain couples TRBV27 to TRBJ1-1; D gene unclear. CDR1 is MNHEY and CDR2 is SMNVEV in the germline V gene (reference sequence). The CDR3 covers 13 residues. CDR3 protein: CASSSTPNIEAFF. The DNA for the CDR3 is TGTGCCAGCAGTTCGACACCGAACATTGAAGCTTTCTTT.

The V call is TRBV7-9, the J call TRBJ2-1; TRBD1 agrees at 8 bases. J lost 7 bases, V lost 6 bases, and 8 bases had no gene match. The CDR3 is 14 residues long. From germline, CDR1 is SEHNR and CDR2 FQNEAQ (reference sequence). This CDR3 is CASRPQGAQNEQFF. The CDR3 DNA is TGTGCCAGCAGACCTCAGGGGGCGCAGAATGAGCAGTTCTTC.

This clonotype was found many times. The rearrangement uses TRBV28 and TRBJ1-6, with 7 bases fitting TRBD1. Per germline, CDR1 MDHEN and CDR2 SYDVKM. The CDR3 length is 12 residues. The J segment lost 9 bases and the V segment lost 6 bases, leaving 2 bases of the junction unmatched. The chain's CDR3 is CASRTGISPLHF. The CDR3 bases are TGTGCCAGCAGGACAGGGATTTCACCCCTCCACTTT.

The chain joins TRBV4-1 to TRBJ1-2; D remains ambiguous. With 3 bases removed from V and 1 base from J, the gap between germline ends came to 9 bases. Germline CDR1 is MGHRA and CDR2 is YSYEKL. This CDR3 is 14 amino acids long. The CDR3 reads CASSHTTHNYGYTF. Written as DNA, the CDR3 is TGCGCCAGCAGCCATACAACACATAACTATGGCTACACCTTC.

This clonotype came up many times. The chain combines TRBV12-3 or TRBV12-4 with TRBJ2-7; 8 nucleotides line up with TRBD1. CDR3 length equals 16 residues. V was pared by 3 bases and J by 0 bases, with 7 bases of the junction left unmatched. As DNA, the CDR3 is TGTGCCAGCAGTTTCGGGGGACAGGAAGTCTCCTACGAGCAGTACTTC. As protein: CASSFGGQEVSYEQYF.

This clonotype has just a few counts. The chain has TRBV5-1 and TRBJ1-3; D ambiguous. Germline loops: CDR1 SGHRS, CDR2 YFSETQ. The length of the CDR3 is 13 residues. V lost 0 bases and J lost 2, with 3 bases in between. The DNA of the CDR3 is TGCGCCAGCAGCTTGGTCCCTGGAAACACCATATATTTT. Protein: CASSLVPGNTIYF.

This chain uses TRBV5-1 with TRBJ1-2, with unresolved D. CDR3 size: 12 residues. Germline CDR1 is SGHRS and CDR2 is YFSETQ. Trimming shortened V by 4 bases and J by 7 bases, and 11 bases separated the two germline ends. The CDR3 DNA follows: TGCGCCAGCAGCCCGGAAGGATCTGGCTACACCTTC. It codes for CASSPEGSGYTF.

In this sample, this clonotype turned up a few times. The chain has TRBV19 and TRBJ2-2, with 8 positions matching TRBD1. The CDR3 consists of 14 residues. Germline assignment: CDR1 LNHDA and CDR2 SQIVND (reference sequence). V trimming: 6 bases; J trimming: 7 bases; junction bases outside the gene matches: 7. The CDR3 region is CASRTGDRGGELFF. The DNA of the CDR3 is TGTGCCAGTAGGACAGGGGACCGTGGCGGGGAGCTGTTTTTT.